This note documents a single T cell receptor beta chain sequence. This record belongs to a study of control samples from healthy donors and cancer patients. The method was immunoSEQ multiplex PCR; TCRdb's version includes in-frame clones alone and lacks a portion of them. The data show about 51,000 clones, 80% seen once. The CDR3 has 13 amino acids. V was cut by 2 bases and J by 0 bases, with 5 bases left in between. From germline, CDR1 is MDHEN and CDR2 SYDVKM. The J gene is TRBJ2-7, the V gene TRBV28; D is undetermined. The TCR sequence derives from an older man in good health. Sequencing was done on a sample of blood. Here the CDR3 DNA reads TGTGCCAGCAGTTTAATCCCCTCCTACGAGCAGTACTTC. It codes for CASSLIPSYEQYF.